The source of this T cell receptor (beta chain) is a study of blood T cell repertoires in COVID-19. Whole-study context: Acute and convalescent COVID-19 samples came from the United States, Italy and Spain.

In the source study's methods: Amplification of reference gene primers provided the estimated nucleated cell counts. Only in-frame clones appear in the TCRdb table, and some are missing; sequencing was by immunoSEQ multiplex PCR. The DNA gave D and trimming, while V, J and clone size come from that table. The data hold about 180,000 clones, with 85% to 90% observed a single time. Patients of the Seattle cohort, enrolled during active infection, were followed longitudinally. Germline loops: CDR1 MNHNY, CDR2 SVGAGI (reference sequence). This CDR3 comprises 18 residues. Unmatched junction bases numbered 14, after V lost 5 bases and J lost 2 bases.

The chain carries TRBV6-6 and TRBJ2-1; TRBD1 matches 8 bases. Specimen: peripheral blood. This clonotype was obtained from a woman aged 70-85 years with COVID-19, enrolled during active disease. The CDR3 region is CASSPRFGQGVTYNEQFF. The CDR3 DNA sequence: TGTGCCAGCAGTCCCCGTTTCGGACAGGGTGTAACCTACAATGAGCAGTTCTTC.